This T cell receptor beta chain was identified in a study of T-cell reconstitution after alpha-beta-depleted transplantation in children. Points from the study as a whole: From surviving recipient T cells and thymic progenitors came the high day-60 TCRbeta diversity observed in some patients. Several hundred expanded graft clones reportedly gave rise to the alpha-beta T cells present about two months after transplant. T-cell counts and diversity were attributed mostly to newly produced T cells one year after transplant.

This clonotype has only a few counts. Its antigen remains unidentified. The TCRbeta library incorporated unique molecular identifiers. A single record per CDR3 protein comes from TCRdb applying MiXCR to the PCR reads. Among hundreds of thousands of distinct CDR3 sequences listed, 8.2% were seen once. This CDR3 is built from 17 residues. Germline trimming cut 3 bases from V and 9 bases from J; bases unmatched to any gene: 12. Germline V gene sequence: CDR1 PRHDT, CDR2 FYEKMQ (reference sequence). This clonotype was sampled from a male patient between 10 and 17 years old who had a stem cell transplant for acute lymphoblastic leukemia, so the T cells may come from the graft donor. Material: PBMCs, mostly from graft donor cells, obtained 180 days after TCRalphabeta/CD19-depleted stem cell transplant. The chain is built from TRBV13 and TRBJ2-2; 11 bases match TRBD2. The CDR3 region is CASSFTLAGVQGRELFF. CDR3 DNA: TGTGCCAGCAGCTTCACACTAGCGGGAGTCCAGGGGCGGGAGCTGTTTTTT. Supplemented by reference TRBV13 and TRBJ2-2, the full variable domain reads AAGVIQSPRHLIKEKRETATLKCYPIPRHDTVYWYQQGPGQDPQFLISFYEKMQSDKGSIPDRFSAQQFSDYHSELNMSSLELGDSALYFCASSFTLAGVQGRELFFGEGSRLTVL.